Detailed here is one TCR beta chain. Assay used: immunoSEQ multiplex PCR; TCRdb lists only in-frame clones, some missing. The table lists 40,000 or so clones, about 90% of them singletons, with roughly 0.45% in the top ten. CDR3 length: 14 residues. Germline V CDR1 and CDR2: LGHNA, YSLEER. The V and J ends lost 0 bases and 2 bases respectively, with 8 bases between them. The data belong to a study of T cell changes during pregnancy in multiple sclerosis. This sequence was found in a female donor in good health, enrolled as a control in a pregnancy study. Sequenced material: CD4+ T cells from peripheral blood mononuclear cells, taken in the third trimester of pregnancy. This sequence joins TRBV4-3 and TRBJ2-7, with D tentatively TRBD1 (6 bases). The DNA of the CDR3 is TGCGCCAGCAGCCAAGATCCAGGGGCCTACGAGCAGTACTTC. It codes for CASSQDPGAYEQYF.